The clone carrying this TCR beta chain has a count of ten or more. This sample is part of a study of regulatory T cells in long-lasting Graves disease. CDR1 is SGHTA and CDR2 is FQGNSA in the germline V gene. The CDR3 covers 14 residues. Trimming removed 6 bases from V and 4 bases from J; junction bases left unmatched: 8. Time point in this sample: persistent/refractory GD, antithyroid drugs over 5 years with positive TRAb. Scientists built the TCR library using RNA that was extracted from PBMCs. Building of the TCR beta libraries involved iRepertoire HTBI primers and Arm-PCR of CDR3 regions. TCRdb redid the calling of the multiplex PCR reads with MiXCR, one entry per CDR3 protein. Of 400,000 or so distinct CDR3 sequences in the sample, less than 25% were seen once.

This specimen was peripheral blood mononuclear cells (PBMCs), taken when the disease was refractory, from a patient treated with antithyroid drugs. This clonotype was sampled from a female donor with Graves disease. The chain links TRBV7-2 to TRBJ2-7, with TRBD1 matching 8 bases. CDR3 coding DNA: TGTGCCAGCAGTTCGCCGGACAGGGTTTACGAGCAGTACTTC. Protein sequence: CASSSPDRVYEQYF.